This TCR beta chain was identified during a study of neoadjuvant anti-PD-1 for oral cavity cancer. Study at large: Nivolumab at 3 mg/kg was mostly given biweekly, three to four doses, pre-surgery. Non-progressing patients received a fourth nivolumab dose near day 43, then surgery on days 50-56.

V dropped 4 bases and J dropped 4 bases, with 18 bases sitting between them. Germline CDR1 reads SGHRS; CDR2 reads YFSETQ. This CDR3 comprises 15 residues. Findings and caveats of the study: Only three patients per response group were TCR-analyzed; validation needed. After neoadjuvant nivolumab, PBMC T cell clonality was significantly higher in non-responders than responders.

Sequencing used immunoSEQ multiplex PCR; TCRdb keeps in-frame clones, though not all of them. The table lists over 10,000 clones, around 66% of them singletons. A note on this clone: Its cognate antigen is unknown.

The chain combines TRBV5-1 with TRBJ2-7, with TRBD2 as a possible D gene (6 bases). The sequence was obtained from a person aged 35 to 85 with oral cavity squamous cell carcinoma. The input for sequencing was PBMCs, taken before nivolumab (anti-PD-1) treatment. The CDR3: CASSMGLSPLYEQYF. The CDR3 coding sequence is TGCGCCAGCAGCATGGGACTTTCCCCTCTTTACGAGCAGTACTTC. Full variable domain (rest looked up from reference TRBV5-1 and TRBJ2-7): KAGVTQTPRYLIKTRGQQVTLSCSPISGHRSVSWYQQTPGQGLQFLFEYFSETQRNKGNFPGRFSGRQFSNSRSEMNVSTLELGDSALYLCASSMGLSPLYEQYFGPGTRLTVT.